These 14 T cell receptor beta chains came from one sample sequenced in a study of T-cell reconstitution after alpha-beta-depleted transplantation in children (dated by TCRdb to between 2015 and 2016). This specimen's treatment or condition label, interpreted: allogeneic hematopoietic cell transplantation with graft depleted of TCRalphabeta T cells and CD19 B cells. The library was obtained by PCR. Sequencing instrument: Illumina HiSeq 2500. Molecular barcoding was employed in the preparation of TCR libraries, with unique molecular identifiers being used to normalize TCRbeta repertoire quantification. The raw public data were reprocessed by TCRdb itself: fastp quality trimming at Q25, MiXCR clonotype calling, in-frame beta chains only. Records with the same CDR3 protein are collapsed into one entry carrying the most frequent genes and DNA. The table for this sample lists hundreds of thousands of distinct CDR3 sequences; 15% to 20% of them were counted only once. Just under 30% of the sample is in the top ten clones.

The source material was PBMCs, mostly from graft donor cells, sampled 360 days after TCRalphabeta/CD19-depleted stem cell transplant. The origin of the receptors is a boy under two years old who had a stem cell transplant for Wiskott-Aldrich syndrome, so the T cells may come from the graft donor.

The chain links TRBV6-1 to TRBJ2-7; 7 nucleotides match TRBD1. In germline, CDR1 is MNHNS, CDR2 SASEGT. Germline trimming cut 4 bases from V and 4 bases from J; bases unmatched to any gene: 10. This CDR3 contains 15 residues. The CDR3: CASSARTGDLYEQYF. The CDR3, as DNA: TGTGCCAGCAGTGCCCGGACAGGAGATTTGTACGAGCAGTACTTC.

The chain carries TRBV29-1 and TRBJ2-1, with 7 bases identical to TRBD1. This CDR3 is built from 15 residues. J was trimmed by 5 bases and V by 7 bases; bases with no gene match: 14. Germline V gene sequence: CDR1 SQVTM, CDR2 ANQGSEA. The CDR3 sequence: CSARQGKQPHNEQFF. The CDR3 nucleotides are TGCAGCGCCCGACAGGGAAAGCAGCCACACAATGAGCAGTTCTTC.

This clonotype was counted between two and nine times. CDR3 in DNA: TGTGCCAGCAGCTTAACTAGCGGGAATTCCTACGAGCAGTACTTC. Its protein is CASSLTSGNSYEQYF. The gene calls are TRBV7-2 and TRBJ2-7, with 10 nucleotides matching TRBD2. CDR3 length equals 15 residues. Trimming cost V 2 bases and J 1 base; bases outside gene matches: 2. Germline CDR1 is SGHTA and CDR2 is FQGNSA.

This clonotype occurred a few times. The DNA for the CDR3 is TGCGCCAGCAGCCAAGATCCATTCCAAGAGACCCAGTACTTC. This translates into CASSQDPFQETQYF. The V gene is TRBV4-1, the J gene TRBJ2-5; no clear D. This CDR3 comprises 14 residues. CDR1 is MGHRA, CDR2 YSYEKL, per germline. V was pared by 0 bases and J by 1 base, with 6 bases between.

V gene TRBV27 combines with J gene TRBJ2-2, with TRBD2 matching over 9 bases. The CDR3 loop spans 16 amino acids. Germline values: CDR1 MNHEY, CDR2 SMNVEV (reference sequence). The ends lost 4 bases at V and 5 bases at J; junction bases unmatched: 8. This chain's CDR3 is CASSSLAGVGTGELFF. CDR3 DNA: TGTGCCAGCAGTTCCTTAGCGGGAGTGGGTACCGGGGAGCTGTTTTTT.

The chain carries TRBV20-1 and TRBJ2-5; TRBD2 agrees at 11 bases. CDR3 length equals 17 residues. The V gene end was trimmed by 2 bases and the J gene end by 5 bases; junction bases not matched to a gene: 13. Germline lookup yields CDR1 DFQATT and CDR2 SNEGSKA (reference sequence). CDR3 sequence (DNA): TGCAGTGCTAGAACCCCGACTAGCGGGGTACGGGTGGAGACCCAGTACTTC. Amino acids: CSARTPTSGVRVETQYF.

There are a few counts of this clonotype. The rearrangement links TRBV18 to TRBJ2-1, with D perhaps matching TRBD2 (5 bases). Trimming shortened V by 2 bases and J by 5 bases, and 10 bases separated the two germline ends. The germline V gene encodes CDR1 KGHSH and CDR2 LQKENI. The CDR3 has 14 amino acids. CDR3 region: CASSPMRVHNEQFF. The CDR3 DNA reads TGTGCCAGCTCACCAATGAGGGTCCACAATGAGCAGTTCTTC.

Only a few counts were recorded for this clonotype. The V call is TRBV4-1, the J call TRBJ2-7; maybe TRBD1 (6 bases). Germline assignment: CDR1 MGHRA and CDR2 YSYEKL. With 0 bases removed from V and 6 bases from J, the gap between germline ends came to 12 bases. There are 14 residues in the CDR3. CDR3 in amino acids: CASSQERGSTEQYF. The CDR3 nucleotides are TGCGCCAGCAGCCAAGAGAGGGGGAGCACCGAGCAGTACTTC.

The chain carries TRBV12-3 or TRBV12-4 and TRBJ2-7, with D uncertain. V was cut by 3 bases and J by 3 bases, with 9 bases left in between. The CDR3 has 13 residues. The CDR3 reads CASSFRAHYEQYF. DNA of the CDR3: TGTGCCAGCAGTTTTAGGGCCCACTACGAGCAGTACTTC.

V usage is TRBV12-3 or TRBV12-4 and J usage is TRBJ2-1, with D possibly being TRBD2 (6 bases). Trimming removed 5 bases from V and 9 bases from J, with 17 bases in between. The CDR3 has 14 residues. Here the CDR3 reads CASSTGTPAAEQFF. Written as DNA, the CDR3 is TGTGCCAGCAGTACCGGGACTCCAGCAGCTGAGCAGTTCTTC.

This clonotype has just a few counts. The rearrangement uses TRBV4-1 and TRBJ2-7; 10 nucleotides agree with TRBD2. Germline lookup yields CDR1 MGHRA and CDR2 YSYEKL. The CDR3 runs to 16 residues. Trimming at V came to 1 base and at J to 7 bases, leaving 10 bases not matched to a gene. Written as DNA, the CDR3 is TGCGCCAGCAGCCAAGTTCCAGCGGGAGGGCCGTGGGAGCAGTACTTC. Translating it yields CASSQVPAGGPWEQYF.

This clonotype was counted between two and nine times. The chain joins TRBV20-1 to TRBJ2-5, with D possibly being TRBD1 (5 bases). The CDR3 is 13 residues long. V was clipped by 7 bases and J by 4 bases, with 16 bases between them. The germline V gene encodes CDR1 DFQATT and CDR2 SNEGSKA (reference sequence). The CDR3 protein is CSVSYAGLETQYF. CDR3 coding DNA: TGCAGTGTATCGTATGCAGGGCTAGAGACCCAGTACTTC.

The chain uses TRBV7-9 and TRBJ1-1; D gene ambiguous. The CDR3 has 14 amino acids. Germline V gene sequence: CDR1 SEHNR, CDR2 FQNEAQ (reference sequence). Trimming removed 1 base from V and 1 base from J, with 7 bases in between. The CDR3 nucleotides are TGTGCCAGCAGCTTAGAGAACAGGAACACTGAAGCTTTCTTT. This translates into CASSLENRNTEAFF.

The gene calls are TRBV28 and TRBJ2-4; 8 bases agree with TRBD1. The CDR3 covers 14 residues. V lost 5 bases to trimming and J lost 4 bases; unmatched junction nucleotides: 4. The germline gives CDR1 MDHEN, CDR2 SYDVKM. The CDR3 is CASSEDRVKNIQYF. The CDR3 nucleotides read TGTGCCAGCAGTGAGGACAGGGTTAAAAACATTCAGTACTTC.